Detailed here is one T cell receptor (beta chain). CDR3 length equals 13 residues. The germline gives CDR1 MDHEN, CDR2 SYDVKM. Trimming shortened V by 6 bases and J by 0 bases, and 9 bases separated the two germline ends. This record belongs to a study of sequential checkpoint blockade in melanoma. About the research overall: Each arm's sequence ended with maintenance nivolumab.

Treatment given: randomized to nivolumab then ipilimumab (arm A) or the reverse (arm B). Patients had received no earlier DNA-damaging chemotherapy. Sorted cells were live CD3+CD8+, lacking CD19 and CD56, from PBMCs. Generated by immunoSEQ multiplex PCR, the TCRdb table keeps only in-frame clones and is missing some. The sample lists some 25,000 clones, 70% to 85% seen once, with about 14% in the top ten. The sequence was collected from a human donor with melanoma. Sequenced material: CD8+ T cells sorted from blood (inferred from file names), taken from a patient given nivolumab and ipilimumab in sequence. The chain uses TRBV28 and TRBJ2-7; TRBD2 is a possible D gene (5 bases). DNA for the CDR3: TGTGCCAGCAGATCCGGGATCTCCTACGAGCAGTACTTC. It encodes CASRSGISYEQYF.